A single sample gave rise to the 27 T cell receptor beta chains below, sequenced in a study of blood T cell repertoires in COVID-19. Clones were read by immunoSEQ multiplex PCR, and TCRdb kept only the in-frame ones, dropping some. The sample has some 130,000 clones; over 60% are singletons. Sequenced input: peripheral blood. These receptors came from a woman in her seventies with acute or convalescent COVID-19.

The chain couples TRBV29-1 to TRBJ1-2; tentative D call: TRBD1 (6 bases). This CDR3 has 13 amino acids. V dropped 4 bases and J dropped 3 bases, with 12 bases sitting between them. Germline values: CDR1 SQVTM, CDR2 ANQGSEA. The CDR3 DNA reads TGCAGCGTTGGCCAGGGGACGGACTATGGCTACACCTTC. Amino acid sequence: CSVGQGTDYGYTF.

Here the CDR3 DNA reads TGTGCCAGCAGCCAAGGTGGGGGGATCGGAAACACCATATATTTT. It yields the protein CASSQGGGIGNTIYF. The chain recombines TRBV3-1 (or the pseudogene TRBV3-2) with TRBJ1-3; D is possibly TRBD1 (5 bases). The CDR3 has 15 amino acids. Trimming stripped 1 base from V and 4 bases from J, with 11 bases between. Germline CDR1 LGHDT, CDR2 YNNKEL (reference sequence).

J is TRBJ2-1 and V is TRBV30, with 11 positions matching TRBD2. V was clipped by 2 bases and J by 10 bases; unmatched bases: 4. Germline CDR1 reads GTSNPN; CDR2 reads SVGIG (reference sequence). The CDR3 consists of 13 residues. DNA for the CDR3: TGTGCCTGGAGTACTAGCGGGAGTCGAGAGCAGTTCTTC. Translating it yields CAWSTSGSREQFF.

The chain couples TRBV30 to TRBJ1-1; D not resolved. The CDR3 length is 13 residues. The germline gives CDR1 GTSNPN, CDR2 SVGIG (reference sequence). Trimming removed 7 bases from V and 1 base from J, with 13 bases in between. This chain's CDR3 is CASSNGGNTEAFF. The CDR3 DNA sequence: TGTGCCTCCTCTAACGGAGGGAACACTGAAGCTTTCTTT. The variable domain in full, with the rest retrieved from reference TRBV30 and TRBJ1-1, is SQTIHQWPATLVQPVGSPLSLECTVEGTSNPNLYWYRQAAGRGLQLLFYSVGIGQISSEVPQNLSASRPQDRQFILSSKKLLLSDSGFYLCASSNGGNTEAFFGQGTRLTVV.

This clone was recorded once. The V and J genes are TRBV5-1 and TRBJ1-6, with unresolved D. Trimming left V 4 bases short and J 6 bases short, with 11 bases between. Germline loops: CDR1 SGHRS, CDR2 YFSETQ. This CDR3 contains 14 residues. Here the CDR3 reads CASSLGVGNSPLHF. The DNA for the CDR3 is TGCGCCAGCAGCCTCGGTGTTGGTAATTCACCCCTCCACTTT. Using reference TRBV5-1 and TRBJ1-6 for the parts outside the CDR3, the full variable domain is KAGVTQTPRYLIKTRGQQVTLSCSPISGHRSVSWYQQTPGQGLQFLFEYFSETQRNKGNFPGRFSGRQFSNSRSEMNVSTLELGDSALYLCASSLGVGNSPLHFGNGTRLTVT.

This chain joins TRBV6-6 and TRBJ1-2; the match to TRBD1 covers 10 bases. CDR3 size: 12 residues. V gave up 11 bases and J gave up 2 bases; unmatched junction bases: 2. The V gene's germline CDR1 is MNHNY and CDR2 SVGAGI (reference sequence). DNA of the CDR3: TGTGCCGGGACAGGGGCGAACTATGGCTACACCTTC. It yields the protein CAGTGANYGYTF.

This clone was observed a handful of times. V is TRBV2 and J is TRBJ2-7; 7 bases are shared with TRBD1. The germline V gene has CDR1 SNHLY and CDR2 FYNNEI. The trim removed 7 bases at V and 5 bases at J, leaving 11 bases unmatched. CDR3 size: 14 residues. The CDR3 loop is CASNTQGWLDEQYF. The CDR3 nucleotides are TGTGCCAGCAATACACAGGGGTGGCTCGACGAGCAGTACTTC.

The rearrangement uses TRBV2 and TRBJ2-1; no firm D call. Trimming removed 7 bases from V and 7 bases from J, with 26 bases in between. CDR3 length equals 17 residues. The germline CDR1 and CDR2 sequences are SNHLY and FYNNEI. The CDR3 DNA is TGTGCCAGCAAAACACTCCTGGAGACCCCGGATCGGAATGAGCAGTTCTTC. Amino acid sequence: CASKTLLETPDRNEQFF. Combining the CDR3 with reference TRBV2 and TRBJ2-1 gives the whole variable domain EPEVTQTPSHQVTQMGQEVILRCVPISNHLYFYWYRQILGQKVEFLVSFYNNEISEKSEIFDDQFSVERPDGSNFTLKIRSTKLEDSAMYFCASKTLLETPDRNEQFFGPGTRLTVL.

The chain employs TRBV13 and TRBJ1-6, with 8 bases that match TRBD1. V shed 5 bases, J shed 5 bases, and the junction held 8 bases outside the gene matches. The CDR3 covers 16 residues. Looked up from germline, CDR1 is PRHDT and CDR2 is FYEKMQ (reference sequence). DNA for the CDR3: TGTGCCAGCAGCCGATATGGACAGGGACATAATTCACCCCTCCACTTT. It is translated as CASSRYGQGHNSPLHF.

V usage is TRBV5-4 and J usage is TRBJ2-5; TRBD2 agrees at 11 bases. V lost 2 bases to trimming and J lost 5 bases; unmatched junction nucleotides: 5. The CDR3 length is 15 residues. CDR1 is SGHNT, CDR2 YYREEE, per germline (reference sequence). CDR3 loop: CASSFSGGVGETQYF. Written as DNA, the CDR3 is TGTGCCAGCAGCTTTAGCGGGGGGGTAGGTGAGACCCAGTACTTC.

The DNA of the CDR3 is TGTGCCAGCAGGCCGGGACAGGCCCTAGTGGGAGGCTACACCTTC. Translated: CASRPGQALVGGYTF. The V gene is TRBV11-2, the J gene TRBJ1-2; the match to TRBD1 covers 8 bases. The V segment lost 6 bases and the J segment 8 bases; nucleotides outside the gene matches: 14. The CDR3 spans 15 residues. Germline V gene sequence: CDR1 SGHAT, CDR2 FQNNGV.

The rearrangement links TRBV27 to TRBJ2-1; TRBD2 matches 7 bases. J gave up 3 bases and V 4 bases, and 6 bases lay outside the gene matches. In germline, CDR1 is MNHEY, CDR2 SMNVEV (reference sequence). The CDR3 sequence is 15 residues long. The CDR3 sequence: CASSSLAGDYNEQFF. CDR3 nucleotides: TGTGCCAGCAGTTCTTTGGCGGGAGACTACAATGAGCAGTTCTTC.

The V and J genes are TRBV6-5 and TRBJ1-1; 8 nucleotides align to TRBD1. Unmatched junction bases numbered 4, after V lost 2 bases and J lost 2 bases. CDR1 and CDR2 (germline): MNHEY, SVGAGI. The CDR3 runs to 15 residues. This CDR3 is CASSYGQGPNTEAFF. CDR3 nucleotide sequence: TGTGCCAGCAGTTACGGACAGGGACCCAACACTGAAGCTTTCTTT.

The chain uses TRBV5-1 and TRBJ2-3; D is ambiguous. Germline CDR1 is SGHRS and CDR2 is YFSETQ. V was pared by 0 bases and J by 5 bases, with 10 bases between. The CDR3 length is 14 residues. The CDR3 DNA reads TGCGCCAGCAGCTTGGAACAGCCGAGAGATACGCAGTATTTT. Amino acids: CASSLEQPRDTQYF.

This chain joins TRBV5-1 and TRBJ1-2; tentatively, D is TRBD1 (5 bases). This CDR3 region has 16 residues. Trimming left V 3 bases short and J 7 bases short, with 22 bases between. CDR1 and CDR2 (germline): SGHRS, YFSETQ. CDR3 sequence: CASSWIVGADNSGYTF. Here the CDR3 DNA reads TGCGCCAGCAGCTGGATAGTAGGGGCGGATAATTCTGGCTACACCTTC.

This clone was detected a few times. The chain carries TRBV7-9 and TRBJ1-1; weak D call: TRBD1 (5 bases). The CDR3 length is 15 residues. Trimming took 5 bases from V and 1 from J, leaving 14 bases between them. Per germline, CDR1 SEHNR and CDR2 FQNEAQ (reference sequence). This chain's CDR3 is CASSDGTAGNTEAFF. In DNA form, the CDR3 reads TGTGCCAGCAGCGACGGGACTGCTGGGAACACTGAAGCTTTCTTT.

The rearrangement joins TRBV6-2 or TRBV6-3 to TRBJ1-5; no clear D. The CDR3 has 15 amino acids. Between the trimmed V and J ends, which lost 2 bases and 4 bases, there was a span of 12 bases. Germline lookup yields CDR1 MNHEY and CDR2 SVGEGT. CDR3 nucleotides: TGTGCCAGCAGTTACGGACTTGGGGATAATCAGCCCCAGCATTTT. Its protein product is CASSYGLGDNQPQHF.

This chain joins TRBV7-9 and TRBJ1-2; 10 bases match TRBD1. The CDR3 is 14 amino acids. Germline CDR1 reads SEHNR; CDR2 reads FQNEAQ (reference sequence). Germline trimming cut 3 bases from V and 6 bases from J; bases unmatched to any gene: 4. CDR3 in amino acids: CASSFGQGGHGYTF. Written as DNA, the CDR3 is TGTGCCAGCAGCTTTGGACAGGGGGGACATGGCTACACCTTC.

The gene calls are TRBV5-4 and TRBJ2-2; the D gene is possibly TRBD1 (5 bases). V gave up 0 bases and J gave up 5 bases, with 8 bases separating them. The CDR3 loop spans 14 amino acids. CDR1 and CDR2 from the germline V gene are SGHNT and YYREEE (reference sequence). The CDR3 loop reads CASSLGRVTGELFF. CDR3 in DNA: TGTGCCAGCAGCTTGGGCAGGGTTACCGGGGAGCTGTTTTTT. Variable domain in full (rest from reference TRBV5-4 and TRBJ2-2): ETGVTQSPTHLIKTRGQQVTLRCSSQSGHNTVSWYQQALGQGPQFIFQYYREEENGRGNFPPRFSGLQFPNYSSELNVNALELDDSALYLCASSLGRVTGELFFGEGSRLTVL.

This chain links TRBV11-2 with TRBJ2-7, with TRBD2 as a possible D gene (5 bases). Looked up from germline, CDR1 is SGHAT and CDR2 is FQNNGV. The CDR3 covers 14 residues. The ends were cut back, 7 bases at V and 2 bases at J, with 15 bases in the middle. CDR3 in amino acids: CASKIYGGAYEQYF. The DNA of the CDR3 is TGTGCCAGCAAAATATACGGAGGCGCCTACGAGCAGTACTTC.

The count of this clone is one. The chain carries TRBV9 and TRBJ2-1; 10 bases are shared with TRBD2. CDR1 is SGDLS, CDR2 YYNGEE, per germline. Unmatched junction bases numbered 5, after V lost 4 bases and J lost 4 bases. This CDR3 is 15 amino acids long. CDR3 DNA sequence: TGTGCCAGCAGCTTGGGACTAGCGCGATACAATGAGCAGTTCTTC. It specifies CASSLGLARYNEQFF.

The V and J genes are TRBV7-9 and TRBJ1-3; the match to TRBD1 covers 10 bases. The trim removed 5 bases at V and 4 bases at J, leaving 5 bases unmatched. The germline V gene has CDR1 SEHNR and CDR2 FQNEAQ (reference sequence). The CDR3 has 15 amino acids. The CDR3 sequence is CASSRGQGEGNTIYF. The CDR3 DNA is TGTGCCAGCAGCCGTGGACAGGGGGAGGGAAACACCATATATTTT. The full variable domain, its missing parts supplied by reference TRBV7-9 and TRBJ1-3, is DTGVSQNPRHKITKRGQNVTFRCDPISEHNRLYWYRQTLGQGPEFLTYFQNEAQLEKSRLLSDRFSAERPKGSFSTLEIQRTEQGDSAMYLCASSRGQGEGNTIYFGEGSWLTVV.

The chain employs TRBV28 and TRBJ2-1; TRBD1 aligns across 7 bases. V lost 3 bases and J lost 5; bases outside the gene matches: 13. The CDR3 is 17 residues long. Germline loops: CDR1 MDHEN, CDR2 SYDVKM. The CDR3 sequence is CASSFQFRTGLDNEQFF. CDR3 coding DNA: TGTGCCAGCAGTTTCCAATTTAGGACAGGATTAGACAATGAGCAGTTCTTC.

The genes are TRBV27 and TRBJ2-3; possible D gene TRBD1, 5 bases. The germline CDR1 and CDR2 sequences are MNHEY and SMNVEV (reference sequence). The CDR3 contains 14 residues. Trimming pared 4 bases from V and 1 base from J, leaving 9 bases between. CDR3 DNA sequence: TGTGCCAGCAGTTGGGCAGGGCGCACAGATACGCAGTATTTT. This translates into CASSWAGRTDTQYF.

The genes are TRBV13 and TRBJ2-3, with D tentatively TRBD2 (5 bases). The CDR3 spans 16 residues. V lost 4 bases, J lost 0 bases, and 14 bases lay in between. Germline V gives CDR1 PRHDT, CDR2 FYEKMQ (reference sequence). The chain's CDR3 is CASSSSSERSTDTQYF. CDR3 DNA: TGTGCCAGCAGCTCCTCGAGCGAGCGGAGCACAGATACGCAGTATTTT.

This chain uses TRBV7-3 with TRBJ2-1; TRBD1 matches 8 bases. The CDR3 contains 22 residues. Germline assignment: CDR1 SGHTA and CDR2 FQGTGA. Trimming took 5 bases from V and 0 from J; bases not matched to a gene: 24. The CDR3 here is CASSLSAWTGRGRISSYNEQFF. CDR3 nucleotide sequence: TGTGCCAGCAGCCTCTCGGCCTGGACAGGGCGTGGAAGGATATCCTCCTACAATGAGCAGTTCTTC.

The chain carries TRBV20-1 and TRBJ2-1, with D perhaps TRBD1 (5 bases). Trimming shortened V by 3 bases and J by 3 bases, and 9 bases separated the two germline ends. CDR3 size: 13 residues. The germline V gene has CDR1 DFQATT and CDR2 SNEGSKA (reference sequence). The CDR3 DNA sequence: TGCAGTGCTAGTCAAGACAGCTACAATGAGCAGTTCTTC. Translation: CSASQDSYNEQFF.